The rows below give T cell receptor beta chains drawn from one sample of a study of CD8+ T cells in alopecia areata. Assay: immunoSEQ multiplex PCR; the TCRdb copy retains only in-frame clones and omits some. Among roughly 180,000 clones listed, about 55% were seen once. Sequencing used CD8+ T cells sorted from blood, obtained at week 24, from a patient treated with tofacitinib. Source of these receptors: a human donor with alopecia areata. CDR3s include the opening cysteine and the closing phenylalanine or tryptophan. A D gene is named only where the DNA matches it firmly. Some rows have no size entry. The others give once, few or many, or a class for an expanded clone.

j_call d_call v_call cdr3_length clone_size cdr3_nt cdr3_aa
TRBJ1-1 NA TRBV6-1 14 NA TGTGCCAGCAGTCCGGGGGGTTCCGGCACTGAAGCTTTCTTT CASSPGGSGTEAFF
TRBJ1-5 NA TRBV5-6 13 NA TGTGCCAGCAGCTTTGGTGAAAATCAGCCCCAGCATTTT CASSFGENQPQHF
TRBJ1-1 NA TRBV29-1 11 few TGCAGCGTTTTTGGAGGAATAGAAGCTTTCTTT CSVFGGIEAFF
TRBJ2-7 NA TRBV28 11 few TGTGCCAGCAGTGCACCATACGAGCAGTACTTC CASSAPYEQYF
TRBJ2-2 TRBD1 TRBV4-3 15 few TGCGCCAGCAGCCAAGACCAGGGGGCGTCCGGGGAGCTGTTTTTT CASSQDQGASGELFF
TRBJ2-1 TRBD2 TRBV19 12 NA TGTGCCAGTAGTATTCGGGGGGATGAGCAGTTCTTC CASSIRGDEQFF
TRBJ2-2 TRBD2 TRBV7-9 15 few TGTGCCACCGAGGCGGGGGAAGTGGGACCCGGGGAGCTGTTTTTT CATEAGEVGPGELFF
TRBJ2-7 NA TRBV9 12 many TGTGCCAGCAGCACCAACGGCTACGAGCAGTACTTC CASSTNGYEQYF
TRBJ2-2 TRBD1 TRBV9 14 NA TGTGCCTGCCGACAGGGTCAGGACACCGGGGAGCTGTTTTTT CACRQGQDTGELFF
TRBJ2-7 NA TRBV12-5 12 NA TGTGCTAGTGGTTGGGATTACGGCGAGCAGTACTTC CASGWDYGEQYF
TRBJ2-1 TRBD2 TRBV13 16 NA TGTGCCAGCAGCTCCCCCAATAGCGGGGGTTACAATGAGCAGTTCTTC CASSSPNSGGYNEQFF
TRBJ2-7 NA TRBV5-6 14 NA TGTGCCAGCAGCTTGCTCGTCACACCCTACGAGCAGTACTTC CASSLLVTPYEQYF
TRBJ1-5 NA TRBV5-6 16 NA TGTGCCAGCACCCCGACAGGACCGATTAGCAATCAGCCCCAGCATTTT CASTPTGPISNQPQHF
TRBJ1-5 NA TRBV6-1 15 NA TGTGCCAGCAGTGAAGCGAGCTCGGGATTTCAGCCCCAGCATTTT CASSEASSGFQPQHF
TRBJ2-5 NA TRBV4-3 15 NA TGCGCCAGCAGCCAAGGACGGGGGGCGGGAGAGACCCAGTACTTC CASSQGRGAGETQYF
TRBJ2-3 NA TRBV21-1 13 many TGTGCCAGCAGCAAAGACAGGACAGATACGCAGTATTTT CASSKDRTDTQYF
TRBJ2-7 TRBD1 TRBV7-9 13 NA TGTGCCAGCACCCTAGGGACAGAGAGGGAGCAGTACTTC CASTLGTEREQYF
TRBJ1-1 NA TRBV25-1 16 few TGTGCCAGCAGTCCCCGCCCCGGGAGCTTGAACACTGAAGCTTTCTTT CASSPRPGSLNTEAFF
TRBJ2-7 NA TRBV10-1 14 NA TGCGCCAGCAGTGAGGGACTTGGGGGCTACGAGCAGTACTTC CASSEGLGGYEQYF
TRBJ2-2 NA TRBV29-1 16 few TGCAGCGTTATGGGAGGGCAGGGGGCGAACACCGGGGAGCTGTTTTTT CSVMGGQGANTGELFF
TRBJ2-2 NA TRBV13 13 few TGTGCCAGCAGCCCCGAGAGAACCGGGGAGCTGTTTTTT CASSPERTGELFF
TRBJ1-1 NA TRBV27 12 few TGTGCCAGCAGGAGACCGAACACTGAAGCTTTCTTT CASRRPNTEAFF
TRBJ2-1 NA TRBV9 16 NA TGTGCCAGCAGCGTAGCGGGCGGGGGCCCCTACAATGAGCAGTTCTTC CASSVAGGGPYNEQFF
TRBJ1-2 NA TRBV4-3 16 NA TGCGCCAGCAGCCAAGATCTGGCAGGGAAATACTATGGCTACACCTTC CASSQDLAGKYYGYTF
TRBJ1-4 TRBD1 TRBV13 14 few TGTGCCAGCAGCTCCGGGACAGGAGACGAAAAACTGTTTTTT CASSSGTGDEKLFF
TRBJ1-1 TRBD1 TRBV29-1 15 few TGCAGCGTTACATCGACAGGGGGCGGGGACACTGAAGCTTTCTTT CSVTSTGGGDTEAFF
TRBJ2-7 NA TRBV30 12 few TGTGCCTTCGAGAGCGGGCAGTACGAGCAGTACTTC CAFESGQYEQYF
TRBJ2-3 TRBD2 TRBV10-3 15 NA TGTGCCATCAGTGGTATAGCGGGGGGCACAGATACGCAGTATTTT CAISGIAGGTDTQYF
TRBJ1-1 TRBD1 TRBV4-1 14 NA TGCGCCAGCAGCCTCCTTGGGACAGGGGGCATGGCTTTCTTT CASSLLGTGGMAFF
TRBJ1-1 TRBD1 TRBV9 14 NA TGTGCCAGCAGCCCAGGACAGGGAGACACTGAAGCTTTCTTT CASSPGQGDTEAFF
TRBJ1-1 TRBD1 TRBV13 14 NA TGTGCCAGCAGCTCGCGGACAGGAAGGTCTGAAGCTTTCTTT CASSSRTGRSEAFF
TRBJ1-1 NA TRBV11-1 14 NA TGTGCCAGCAGCTCCCTGTACGGACGCACTGAAGCTTTCTTT CASSSLYGRTEAFF
TRBJ2-5 NA TRBV12-5 14 NA TGTGCTAGTGGTTTGTTGACTCCAGGGGAGACCCAGTACTTC CASGLLTPGETQYF
TRBJ2-3 NA TRBV7-8 12 few TGTGCCACCTTTGGGACCACAGATACGCAGTATTTT CATFGTTDTQYF
TRBJ2-7 NA TRBV5-1 16 NA TGCGCCAGCAGCTTGTCGTCACAGTCCCTCGGTTACGAGCAGTACTTC CASSLSSQSLGYEQYF
TRBJ1-6 TRBD1 TRBV25-1 13 NA TGTGCCAGCAGTGAGACAGGGAAACCTCTCCTCCACTTT CASSETGKPLLHF
TRBJ2-2 NA TRBV4-3 13 NA TGCGCCAGCAGCCAAGACGGAACCGGGGAGCTGTTTTTT CASSQDGTGELFF
TRBJ2-7 TRBD1 TRBV29-1 14 few TGCAGCGTTGTGGGGACAGGGGAGTCCTACGAGCAGTACTTC CSVVGTGESYEQYF
TRBJ1-6 NA TRBV30 16 NA TGTGCCTGGAGTGTATGGGGCCGGACTCCTAATTCACCCCTCCACTTT CAWSVWGRTPNSPLHF
TRBJ2-2 TRBD1 TRBV6-5 15 NA TGTGCCAGCACCATCCGACAGGGATGGGACGGGGAGCTGTTTTTT CASTIRQGWDGELFF
TRBJ2-6 NA TRBV7-2 15 NA TGTGCCAGCAGCTTACGGCGGTCCGGGGCCAACGTCCTGACTTTC CASSLRRSGANVLTF
TRBJ1-1 NA TRBV6-1 12 few TGTGCCAGCAGTAACATGAACACTGAAGCTTTCTTT CASSNMNTEAFF
TRBJ2-1 NA TRBV29-1 13 NA TGCAGCGTTGATGTCAGTCCGGGCAATGAGCAGTTCTTC CSVDVSPGNEQFF
TRBJ2-7 TRBD2 TRBV30 13 NA TGTGCCTGGGAGCGGGGGGGAGCCTACGAGCAGTACTTC CAWERGGAYEQYF
TRBJ1-2 NA TRBV4-3 14 few TGCGCCAGCAGCCAAGATCAAGGGTCCTATGGCTACACCTTC CASSQDQGSYGYTF
TRBJ2-1 NA TRBV7-9 15 NA TGTGCCAGCAGCCCTGCGGGGAACGGGTTAAATGAGCAGTTCTTC CASSPAGNGLNEQFF
TRBJ2-7 TRBD2 TRBV27 16 NA TGTGCCAGCAGTTTATTGGCTAGCGGGGGGGCAGGAGAGCAGTACTTC CASSLLASGGAGEQYF
TRBJ2-7 NA TRBV29-1 15 few TGCAGCGTCCAAGGGGGAAGTAAAAGCTCCTACGAGCAGTACTTC CSVQGGSKSSYEQYF
TRBJ1-4 TRBD1 TRBV29-1 19 NA TGCAGCGTTGAAACCGTCGGGGACAGGGGAGAGGCGGTCGATGAAAAACTGTTTTTT CSVETVGDRGEAVDEKLFF
TRBJ2-4 NA TRBV27 17 NA TGTGCCAGCAGTTTCACTGGTCTACCTGGAGCCAAAAACATTCAGTACTTC CASSFTGLPGAKNIQYF
TRBJ1-1 NA TRBV30 12 NA TGTGCCTGGAGAAAATATGGCACTGAAGCTTTCTTT CAWRKYGTEAFF
TRBJ2-3 NA TRBV10-1 11 few TGCGCCAGCAGTGCGGGAGATACGCAGTATTTT CASSAGDTQYF
TRBJ2-7 TRBD1 TRBV4-1 13 NA TGCGCCAGCAGCCAACCGGGACAGGGGCAGCAGTACTTC CASSQPGQGQQYF
TRBJ2-7 NA TRBV7-8 15 few TGTGCCAGCAGCCCCAGGGGGGAGAGCTACTACGAGCAGTACTTC CASSPRGESYYEQYF
TRBJ2-1 TRBD2 TRBV11-1 16 few TGTGCCAGCAGCTCGAACCCTAGCGGGGGGTACAATGAGCAGTTCTTC CASSSNPSGGYNEQFF
TRBJ1-1 NA TRBV29-1 12 NA TGCAGCGCCCGACAGGTACTGGCTGAAGCTTTCTTT CSARQVLAEAFF
TRBJ1-1 NA TRBV29-1 11 NA TGCAGCGTTTTGGGAGGTACTGAAGCTTTCTTT CSVLGGTEAFF
TRBJ1-5 NA TRBV6-1 15 NA TGTGCCAGCAGTGAAAAACGGGCAGGGTACCAGCCCCAGCATTTT CASSEKRAGYQPQHF
TRBJ2-1 TRBD1 TRBV10-2 16 few TGCGCCAGCACCGAAACAGGGGGAAGTCCGATCCAGGAGCAGTTCTTC CASTETGGSPIQEQFF
TRBJ2-1 TRBD1 TRBV11-2 15 NA TGTGCCAGCAGCTTAGGGACAGGTACCTACAATGAGCAGTTCTTC CASSLGTGTYNEQFF